These 10 T cell receptor beta chains came from one sample sequenced in a study of T cells in Graves' hyperthyroidism and ophthalmopathy. RNA transcripts gave rise to amplified TCR beta CDR3 regions. Primed by the HTBI set, a first-round RT-PCR was run on the TCR CDR3. Each CDR3 protein gets one entry after TCRdb re-called the multiplex PCR reads with MiXCR. Of 530,000 or so distinct CDR3 sequences listed, approximately 24% are singletons. The sample taken for sequencing was blood. These receptors came from a woman between 25 and 40 years old with Graves' ophthalmopathy.

Many counts were recorded for this clonotype. For the CDR3, the DNA is TGTGCCAGCAGTCAACAGGGGGTTGCTGAAGCTTTCTTT. Translation gives CASSQQGVAEAFF. The chain joins TRBV12-3 or TRBV12-4 to TRBJ1-1; 8 bases match TRBD1. The CDR3 runs to 13 residues. The junction had 5 bases not matched to a gene; V was cut back by 5 bases and J by 6 bases.

This clonotype has a count of ten or more. The chain couples TRBV6-1 to TRBJ1-5; TRBD1 might be the D (6 bases). V lost 7 bases, J lost 1 base, and 14 bases lay in between. Germline-derived CDR1 and CDR2 are MNHNS and SASEGT. This CDR3 comprises 15 residues. The CDR3 is CASNDGQTSNQPQHF. The CDR3 coding sequence is TGTGCCAGCAACGACGGACAGACCAGCAATCAGCCCCAGCATTTT.

The chain carries TRBV6-2 or TRBV6-3 and TRBJ1-1; D gene ambiguous. The CDR3 sequence is 12 residues long. The germline V gene has CDR1 MNHEY and CDR2 SVGEGT. V dropped 7 bases and J dropped 5 bases, with 11 bases sitting between them. CDR3: CASNRVGTEAFF. The CDR3 nucleotides are TGTGCCAGCAATCGAGTAGGAACTGAAGCTTTCTTT.

This clonotype occurred a few times. The chain employs TRBV6-1 and TRBJ1-2; D gene uncertain. V lost 6 bases and J 6 bases, leaving 17 bases between the germline ends. Germline loops: CDR1 MNHNS, CDR2 SASEGT. The CDR3 is 14 amino acids. CDR3 in DNA: TGTGCCAGCAGCTCCAGGAAGGTCCCTCATGGCTACACCTTC. Protein product: CASSSRKVPHGYTF.

The rearrangement links TRBV14 to TRBJ1-3; no reliable D call. Germline CDR1 is SGHDN and CDR2 is FVKESK. With 3 bases removed from V and 4 bases from J, the gap between germline ends came to 10 bases. The CDR3 runs 14 residues. The CDR3: CASSHQRSGNTIYF. For the CDR3, the DNA is TGTGCCAGCAGCCACCAGCGGTCCGGAAACACCATATATTTT.

This clonotype was detected many times. The rearrangement links TRBV10-3 to TRBJ1-5; TRBD1 matches 7 bases. With V trimmed by 5 bases and J by 3 bases, 4 bases remained unmatched. Germline values: CDR1 ENHRY, CDR2 SYGVKD. There are 14 residues in the CDR3. CDR3 DNA sequence: TGTGCCATCAGTCGCGGGACAGACAATCAGCCCCAGCATTTT. As protein: CAISRGTDNQPQHF.

This chain connects TRBV6-2 or TRBV6-3 to TRBJ2-5; 7 bases agree with TRBD2. The CDR3 spans 15 residues. Germline V CDR1 and CDR2: MNHEY, SVGEGT. V lost 6 bases, J lost 5 bases, and 12 bases stayed unmatched. CDR3 nucleotide sequence: TGTGCCAGCAGCTGGGACTTGACTAGCCGGGAGACCCAGTACTTC. Its translation: CASSWDLTSRETQYF.

This chain joins TRBV6-1 and TRBJ1-5; 8 bases agree with TRBD1. The length of the CDR3 is 15 residues. Germline V gives CDR1 MNHNS, CDR2 SASEGT. With V trimmed by 6 bases and J by 2 bases, 6 bases remained unmatched. The CDR3 bases are TGTGCCAGCAGATTGGGGACAGGTGGCAATCAGCCCCAGCATTTT. Residues: CASRLGTGGNQPQHF.

The V and J genes are TRBV28 and TRBJ2-3, with TRBD1 matching over 10 bases. After removal of 3 bases from V and 6 bases from J, the junction contained 9 bases not matched to a gene. CDR3 length equals 16 residues. Germline lookup yields CDR1 MDHEN and CDR2 SYDVKM. CDR3 in DNA: TGTGCCAGCAGTTTCGTTGGGACAGGGGTTGAGGATACGCAGTATTTT. Amino acid sequence: CASSFVGTGVEDTQYF.

This clonotype was detected ten times or more. The gene calls are TRBV9 and TRBJ2-7; D is possibly TRBD1 (5 bases). Germline V gene sequence: CDR1 SGDLS, CDR2 YYNGEE. CDR3 length equals 13 residues. V was shortened by 0 bases and J by 7 bases, with 11 bases between the two germline ends. CDR3 protein: CASSVGQGWEQYF. The CDR3 nucleotides read TGTGCCAGCAGCGTAGGGCAGGGATGGGAGCAGTACTTC. The whole variable domain, filled in from reference TRBV9 and TRBJ2-7, reads DSGVTQTPKHLITATGQRVTLRCSPRSGDLSVYWYQQSLDQGLQFLIQYYNGEERAKGNILERFSAQQFPDLHSELNLSSLELGDSALYFCASSVGQGWEQYFGPGTRLTVT.